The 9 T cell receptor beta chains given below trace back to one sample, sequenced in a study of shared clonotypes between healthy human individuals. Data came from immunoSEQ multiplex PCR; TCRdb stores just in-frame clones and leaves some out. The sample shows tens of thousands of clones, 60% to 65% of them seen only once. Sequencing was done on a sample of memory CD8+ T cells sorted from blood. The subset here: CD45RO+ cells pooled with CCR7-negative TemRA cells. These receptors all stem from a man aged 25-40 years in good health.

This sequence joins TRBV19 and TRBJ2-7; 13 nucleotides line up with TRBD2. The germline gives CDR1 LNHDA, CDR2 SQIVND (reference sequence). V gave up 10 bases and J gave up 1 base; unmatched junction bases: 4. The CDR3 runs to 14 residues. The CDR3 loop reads CATGLAGASYEQYF. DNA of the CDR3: TGTGCCACTGGACTAGCGGGAGCTTCCTACGAGCAGTACTTC.

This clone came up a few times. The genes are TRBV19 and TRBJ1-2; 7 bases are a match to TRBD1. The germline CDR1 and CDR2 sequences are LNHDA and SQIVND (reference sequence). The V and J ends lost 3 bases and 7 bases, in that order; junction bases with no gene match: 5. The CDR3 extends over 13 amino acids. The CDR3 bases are TGTGCCAGTAGTATCACAGGGGTGAGTGGCTACACCTTC. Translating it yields CASSITGVSGYTF.

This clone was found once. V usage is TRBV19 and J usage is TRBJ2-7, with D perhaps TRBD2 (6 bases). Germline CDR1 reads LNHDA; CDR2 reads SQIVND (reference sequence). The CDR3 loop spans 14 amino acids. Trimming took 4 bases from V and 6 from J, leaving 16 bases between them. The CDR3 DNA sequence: TGTGCCAGTAGTAGAAGGGTGGAGGGGTCCGAGCAGTACTTC. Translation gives CASSRRVEGSEQYF.

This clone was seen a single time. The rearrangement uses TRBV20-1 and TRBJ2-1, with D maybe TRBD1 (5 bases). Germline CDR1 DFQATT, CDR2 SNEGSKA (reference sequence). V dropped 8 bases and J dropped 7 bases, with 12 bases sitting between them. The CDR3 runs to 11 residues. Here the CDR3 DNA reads TGCAGTTCCTTAGGGGTAAATGAGCAGTTCTTC. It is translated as CSSLGVNEQFF.

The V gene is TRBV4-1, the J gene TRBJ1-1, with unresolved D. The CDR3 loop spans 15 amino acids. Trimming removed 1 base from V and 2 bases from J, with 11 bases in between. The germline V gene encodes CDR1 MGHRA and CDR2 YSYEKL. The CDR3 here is CASSQGGLGNTEAFF. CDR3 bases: TGCGCCAGCAGCCAAGGGGGTTTGGGAAACACTGAAGCTTTCTTT.

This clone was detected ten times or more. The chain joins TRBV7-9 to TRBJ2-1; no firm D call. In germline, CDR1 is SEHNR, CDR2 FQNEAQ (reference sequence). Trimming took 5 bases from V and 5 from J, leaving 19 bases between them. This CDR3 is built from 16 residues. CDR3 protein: CASSPPDAGRNNEQFF. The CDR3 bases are TGTGCCAGCAGCCCTCCGGATGCCGGGCGAAACAATGAGCAGTTCTTC.

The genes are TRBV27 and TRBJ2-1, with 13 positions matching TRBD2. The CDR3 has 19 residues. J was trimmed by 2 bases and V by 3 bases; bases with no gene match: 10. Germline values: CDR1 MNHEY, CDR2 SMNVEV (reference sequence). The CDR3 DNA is TGTGCCAGCAGTTTGCGAATCCCGGGACTAGCGGGAACCTACAATGAGCAGTTCTTC. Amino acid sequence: CASSLRIPGLAGTYNEQFF.

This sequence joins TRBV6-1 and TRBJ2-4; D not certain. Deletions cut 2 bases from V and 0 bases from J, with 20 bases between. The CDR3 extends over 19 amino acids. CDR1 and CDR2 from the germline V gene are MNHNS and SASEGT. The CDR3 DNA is TGTGCCAGCAGTGAACTGGAGAGCAACAGTCGACTAGCCAAAAACATTCAGTACTTC. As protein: CASSELESNSRLAKNIQYF.

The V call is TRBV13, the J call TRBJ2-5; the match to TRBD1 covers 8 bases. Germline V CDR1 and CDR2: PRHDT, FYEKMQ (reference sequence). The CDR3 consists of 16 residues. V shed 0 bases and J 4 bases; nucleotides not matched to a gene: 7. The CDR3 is CASSLGPTGDGETQYF. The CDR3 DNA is TGTGCCAGCAGCTTAGGGCCGACAGGGGACGGAGAGACCCAGTACTTC.